The following is a T cell receptor beta chain sequence with its context. This sample is part of a study of blood T cell repertoires in COVID-19. In the study overall: The analysed material was cDNA or gDNA that came from T cells, B-cell-depleted T cells, or PBMCs.

Authors' methods: Scientists estimated how many nucleated cells there were by amplifying reference gene primers. TCRdb keeps only in-frame clones here, not all; method: immunoSEQ multiplex PCR. V, J and clone size reflect that table, while D and trimming were determined from the DNA. The sample yields 250,000 to 350,000 clones, 80% to 90% seen once. Germline V lookup: CDR1 SQVTM, CDR2 ANQGSEA. The CDR3 is 13 amino acids. With 4 bases removed from V and 0 bases from J, the gap between germline ends came to 10 bases. Assignments of participants to cohorts depended upon their own reported clinical history. Resolution of symptoms, clearance, or two negative PCRs was present in recovered Cohort 3 donors.

This clonotype originated in a woman younger than 45 who had recovered from COVID-19. V and J are TRBV29-1 and TRBJ2-7; D is undetermined. Sequenced material: PBMCs or T cells enriched from blood (not recorded which). The CDR3 nucleotides read TGCAGCGTTGTCCCAGGTAGCTCCTACGAGCAGTACTTC. It specifies CSVVPGSSYEQYF.